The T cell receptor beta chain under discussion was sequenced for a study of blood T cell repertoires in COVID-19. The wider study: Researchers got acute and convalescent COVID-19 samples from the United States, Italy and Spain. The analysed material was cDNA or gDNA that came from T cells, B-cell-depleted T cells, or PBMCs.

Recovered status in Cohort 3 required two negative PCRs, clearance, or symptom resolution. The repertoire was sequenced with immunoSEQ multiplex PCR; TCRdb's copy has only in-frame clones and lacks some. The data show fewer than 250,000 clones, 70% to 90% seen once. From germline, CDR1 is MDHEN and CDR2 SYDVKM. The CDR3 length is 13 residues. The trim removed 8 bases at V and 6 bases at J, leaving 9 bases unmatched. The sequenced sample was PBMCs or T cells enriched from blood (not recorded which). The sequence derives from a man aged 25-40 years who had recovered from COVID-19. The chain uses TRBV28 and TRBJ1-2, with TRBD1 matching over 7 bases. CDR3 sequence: CASQLRGRDGYTF. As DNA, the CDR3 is TGTGCCAGCCAATTAAGGGGGCGCGATGGCTACACCTTC.